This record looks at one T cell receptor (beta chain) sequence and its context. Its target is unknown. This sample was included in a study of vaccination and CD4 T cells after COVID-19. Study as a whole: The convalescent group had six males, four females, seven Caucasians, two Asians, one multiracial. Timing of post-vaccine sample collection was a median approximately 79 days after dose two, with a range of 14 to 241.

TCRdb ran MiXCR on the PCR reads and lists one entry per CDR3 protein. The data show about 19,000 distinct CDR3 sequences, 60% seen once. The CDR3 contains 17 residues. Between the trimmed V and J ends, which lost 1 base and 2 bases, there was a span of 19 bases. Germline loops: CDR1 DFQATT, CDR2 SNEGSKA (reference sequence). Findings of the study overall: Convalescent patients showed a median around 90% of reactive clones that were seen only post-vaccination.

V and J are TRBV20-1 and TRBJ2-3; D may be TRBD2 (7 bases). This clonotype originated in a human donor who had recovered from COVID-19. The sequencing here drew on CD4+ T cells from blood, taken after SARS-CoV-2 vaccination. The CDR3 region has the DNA TGCAGTGCTAGAGGTGGGGGGGCACAGAAGCTCACAGATACGCAGTATTTT. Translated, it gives CSARGGGAQKLTDTQYF.